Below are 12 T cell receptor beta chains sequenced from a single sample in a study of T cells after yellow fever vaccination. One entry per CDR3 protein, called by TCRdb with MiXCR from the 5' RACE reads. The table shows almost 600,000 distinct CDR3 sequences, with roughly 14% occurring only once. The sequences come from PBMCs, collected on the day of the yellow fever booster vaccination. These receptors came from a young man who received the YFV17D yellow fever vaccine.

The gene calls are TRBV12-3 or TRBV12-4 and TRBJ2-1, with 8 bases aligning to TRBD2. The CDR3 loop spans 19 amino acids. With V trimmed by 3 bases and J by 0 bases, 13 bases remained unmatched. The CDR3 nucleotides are TGTGCCAGCAGTTTGGTGTGGGAAGCGGGAGCCCCCTCCTACAATGAGCAGTTCTTC. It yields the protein CASSLVWEAGAPSYNEQFF.

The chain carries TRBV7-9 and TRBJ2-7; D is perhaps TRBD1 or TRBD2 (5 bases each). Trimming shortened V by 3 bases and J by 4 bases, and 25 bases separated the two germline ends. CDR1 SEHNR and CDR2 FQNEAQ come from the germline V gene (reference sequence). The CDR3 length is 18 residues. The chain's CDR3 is CASSLGTPYLSPEYEQYF. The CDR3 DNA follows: TGTGCCAGCAGCTTGGGGACCCCGTATCTTTCCCCGGAATACGAGCAGTACTTC.

CDR3 sequence reads: CASSYLTSGREETQYF. In DNA, the CDR3 is TGTGCCAGCAGTTACCTGACTAGCGGGAGGGAAGAGACCCAGTACTTC. The chain recombines TRBV6-5 with TRBJ2-5; 14 nucleotides agree with TRBD2. CDR1 and CDR2 (germline): MNHEY, SVGAGI. The CDR3 sequence is 16 residues long. Germline trimming cut 2 bases from V and 3 bases from J; bases unmatched to any gene: 2.

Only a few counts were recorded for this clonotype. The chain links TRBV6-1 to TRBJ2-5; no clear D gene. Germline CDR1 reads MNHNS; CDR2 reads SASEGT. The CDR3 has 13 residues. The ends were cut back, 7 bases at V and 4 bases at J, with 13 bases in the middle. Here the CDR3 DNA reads TGTGCCAGCAATCCGGGTGGACGAGAGACCCAGTACTTC. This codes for CASNPGGRETQYF.

The CDR3: CASSQGLADPYEQYF. The CDR3, as DNA: TGTGCCAGCAGTCAAGGACTAGCGGACCCCTACGAGCAGTACTTC. The genes are TRBV7-2 and TRBJ2-7; 10 bases match TRBD2. Per the germline V gene, CDR1 is SGHTA and CDR2 is FQGNSA. After removal of 6 bases from V and 2 bases from J, the junction contained 7 bases not matched to a gene. The CDR3 has 15 amino acids.

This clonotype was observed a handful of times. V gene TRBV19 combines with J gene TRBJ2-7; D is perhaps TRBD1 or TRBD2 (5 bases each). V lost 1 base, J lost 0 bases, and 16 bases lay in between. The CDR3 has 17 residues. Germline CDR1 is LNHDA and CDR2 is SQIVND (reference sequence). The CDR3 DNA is TGTGCCAGTAGTATAGCCCTCGTGGGGGTCCTCTCCTACGAGCAGTACTTC. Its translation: CASSIALVGVLSYEQYF.

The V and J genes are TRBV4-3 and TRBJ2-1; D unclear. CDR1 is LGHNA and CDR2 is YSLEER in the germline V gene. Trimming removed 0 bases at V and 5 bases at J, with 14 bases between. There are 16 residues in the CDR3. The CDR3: CASSQEHLGRHNEQFF. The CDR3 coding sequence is TGCGCCAGCAGCCAAGAGCACCTAGGTAGGCACAATGAGCAGTTCTTC.

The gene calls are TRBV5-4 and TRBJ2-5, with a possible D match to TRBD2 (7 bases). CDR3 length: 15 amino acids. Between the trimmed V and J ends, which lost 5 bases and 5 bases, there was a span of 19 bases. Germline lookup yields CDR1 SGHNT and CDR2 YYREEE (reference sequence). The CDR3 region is CASSPWGGRLETQYF. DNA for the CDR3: TGTGCCAGCAGTCCGTGGGGGGGGCGTCTGGAGACCCAGTACTTC.

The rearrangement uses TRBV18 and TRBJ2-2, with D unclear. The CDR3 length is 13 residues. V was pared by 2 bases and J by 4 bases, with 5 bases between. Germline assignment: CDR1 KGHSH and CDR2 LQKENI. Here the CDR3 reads CASSPISTGELFF. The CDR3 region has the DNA TGTGCCAGCTCACCAATATCCACCGGGGAGCTGTTTTTT.

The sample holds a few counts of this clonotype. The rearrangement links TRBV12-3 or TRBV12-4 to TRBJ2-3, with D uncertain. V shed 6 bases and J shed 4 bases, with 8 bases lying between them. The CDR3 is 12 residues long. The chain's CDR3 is CASSRRPDTQYF. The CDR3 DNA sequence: TGTGCCAGCAGCCGTCGTCCAGATACGCAGTATTTT.

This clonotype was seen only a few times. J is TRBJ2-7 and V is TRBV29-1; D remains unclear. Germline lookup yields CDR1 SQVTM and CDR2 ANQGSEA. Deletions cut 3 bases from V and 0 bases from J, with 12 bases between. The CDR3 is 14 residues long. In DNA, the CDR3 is TGCAGCGTTGAGGGTGGCCCAAGCTCCTACGAGCAGTACTTC. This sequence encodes CSVEGGPSSYEQYF.

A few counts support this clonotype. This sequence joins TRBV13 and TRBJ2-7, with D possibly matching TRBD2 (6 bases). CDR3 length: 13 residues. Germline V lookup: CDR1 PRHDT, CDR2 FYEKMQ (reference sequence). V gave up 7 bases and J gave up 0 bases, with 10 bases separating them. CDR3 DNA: TGTGCCAGCATACGGCGGGACTCCTACGAGCAGTACTTC. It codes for CASIRRDSYEQYF. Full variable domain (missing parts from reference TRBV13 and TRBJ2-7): AAGVIQSPRHLIKEKRETATLKCYPIPRHDTVYWYQQGPGQDPQFLISFYEKMQSDKGSIPDRFSAQQFSDYHSELNMSSLELGDSALYFCASIRRDSYEQYFGPGTRLTVT.